The 21 T cell receptor beta chains below come from one sample, sequenced in a study of glioma-infiltrating T cells after dendritic cell vaccination (dated by TCRdb to about 2016). Library generation was performed with the immunoSEQ multiplex PCR assay. Not all clones reach the TCRdb copy of this immuneACCESS table, which keeps in-frame sequences only. Checked studies attribute under half of the gap to unresolved V genes and leave the rest unexplained. The sample yields just over 95,000 clones; approximately 80% were counted once. The ten most abundant clones make up around 6% of the sample. The material was blood, obtained before dendritic cell vaccination. The receptors stem from a human donor with glioblastoma.

This clone was picked up a small number of times. The chain uses TRBV5-4 and TRBJ1-4; TRBD1 might be the D (5 bases). The CDR3 has 14 amino acids. CDR1 is SGHNT and CDR2 is YYREEE in the germline V gene (reference sequence). Trimming took 7 bases from V and 7 from J, leaving 17 bases between them. In DNA form, the CDR3 reads TGTGCCAGCGGAATTTATGGACATCTTGAAAAACTGTTTTTT. Protein sequence: CASGIYGHLEKLFF.

The gene calls are TRBV5-1 and TRBJ1-2; no reliable D call. Looked up from germline, CDR1 is SGHRS and CDR2 is YFSETQ. The CDR3 is made up of 15 amino acids. Trimming took off 7 bases at V and 0 bases at J, with 16 bases between the two ends. CDR3 loop: CASATNSGANYGYTF. The CDR3 DNA reads as TGCGCCAGCGCTACTAATTCCGGGGCTAACTATGGCTACACCTTC.

J is TRBJ1-2 and V is TRBV18, with 10 bases fitting TRBD1. The CDR3 sequence is 17 residues long. Unmatched junction bases numbered 15, after V lost 6 bases and J lost 5 bases. Germline V lookup: CDR1 KGHSH, CDR2 LQKENI. The DNA for the CDR3 is TGTGCCAGCTCCGCCGAGACAGGGGGCCCCTACCTATATGGCTACACCTTC. Translating gives CASSAETGGPYLYGYTF.

This clone was detected only once. This sequence joins TRBV5-1 and TRBJ2-3; TRBD1 might be the D (7 bases). There are 15 residues in the CDR3. V was clipped by 4 bases and J by 3 bases, with 15 bases between them. Germline V gene lookup returns CDR1 SGHRS and CDR2 YFSETQ. The CDR3 sequence is CASSTPRGETDTQYF. CDR3 nucleotide sequence: TGCGCCAGCAGCACCCCCAGGGGGGAAACAGATACGCAGTATTTT.

The CDR3 region has the DNA TGCAGCGCGGGACAGGGCAGCTCCTACGAGCAGTACTTC. The encoded protein is CSAGQGSSYEQYF. This chain connects TRBV29-1 to TRBJ2-5; 9 bases match TRBD1. The assigned J gene may be wrong: the sequence end matches TRBJ2-7 better. The germline gives CDR1 SQVTM, CDR2 ANQGSEA. This CDR3 is built from 13 residues.

This clone was recorded a few times. V and J are TRBV5-1 and TRBJ2-2, with 13 bases aligning to TRBD2. Trimming cost V 0 bases and J 5 bases; bases outside gene matches: 1. In germline, CDR1 is SGHRS, CDR2 YFSETQ. The CDR3 is 16 amino acids. The CDR3 DNA reads TGCGCCAGCAGCTTGGGGACTAGCGGGAGAACCGGGGAGCTGTTTTTT. Protein sequence: CASSLGTSGRTGELFF.

J is TRBJ2-1 and V is TRBV4-1; 7 bases match TRBD2. Trimming at V came to 1 base and at J to 8 bases, leaving 8 bases not matched to a gene. CDR3 length: 15 amino acids. Germline V CDR1 and CDR2: MGHRA, YSYEKL. The CDR3 region is CASSQVGLEAYEQFF. CDR3 sequence (DNA): TGCGCCAGCAGCCAAGTCGGACTAGAAGCGTATGAGCAGTTCTTC.

The sample holds one count of this clone. V is TRBV2 and J is TRBJ2-7; 8 bases fit TRBD2. Trimming removed 5 bases from V and 2 bases from J; junction bases left unmatched: 14. CDR3 length: 17 residues. Germline-derived CDR1 and CDR2 are SNHLY and FYNNEI. CDR3 in DNA: TGTGCCAGCAGTTCCCGCCGGGGGGGGCGGGTGACCTACGAGCAGTACTTC. This sequence encodes CASSSRRGGRVTYEQYF.

As to this clone: Other nucleotide sequences in the sample specify the same CDR3. This sequence joins TRBV30 and TRBJ1-4; D perhaps matches TRBD1 (6 bases). Between the trimmed V and J ends, which lost 3 bases and 5 bases, there was a span of 7 bases. Looked up from germline, CDR1 is GTSNPN and CDR2 is SVGIG (reference sequence). The CDR3 has 12 residues. In nucleotides, the CDR3 is TGTGCCTGGAGCCAGGGGAATGAAAAACTGTTTTTT. It encodes CAWSQGNEKLFF.

J is TRBJ1-5 and V is TRBV30; D might be TRBD1 (5 bases). Trimming took off 1 base at V and 7 bases at J, with 8 bases between the two ends. There are 12 residues in the CDR3. Germline V gene data show CDR1 as GTSNPN and CDR2 as SVGIG (reference sequence). The DNA for the CDR3 is TGTGCCTGGAGTGGGGGGGGACAGCCCCAGCATTTT. Protein: CAWSGGGQPQHF.

This clone was observed a handful of times. The chain joins TRBV14 to TRBJ1-2; unclear D gene. Germline loops: CDR1 SGHDN, CDR2 FVKESK. The CDR3 contains 16 residues. The V gene lost 1 base and the J gene lost 8 bases, with 20 bases spanning the gap. CDR3 amino acids: CASSQGLLGSGAGYTF. CDR3 bases: TGTGCCAGCAGCCAAGGCCTCCTCGGGAGCGGTGCCGGCTACACCTTC.

V and J are TRBV14 and TRBJ2-7; D might be TRBD1 (6 bases). V was shortened by 4 bases and J by 7 bases, with 20 bases between the two germline ends. This CDR3 has 15 residues. Germline values: CDR1 SGHDN, CDR2 FVKESK. CDR3 amino acids: CASSPVGQGLFEQYF. CDR3 nucleotide sequence: TGTGCCAGCAGCCCAGTGGGGCAGGGGTTGTTTGAGCAGTACTTC. The full variable domain, completed using reference TRBV14 and TRBJ2-7, is EAGVTQFPSHSVIEKGQTVTLRCDPISGHDNLYWYRRVMGKEIKFLLHFVKESKQDESGMPNNRFLAERTGGTYSTLKVQPAELEDSGVYFCASSPVGQGLFEQYFGPGTRLTVT.

This chain joins TRBV5-1 and TRBJ1-3; a possible D gene is TRBD1 (5 bases). Germline V CDR1 and CDR2: SGHRS, YFSETQ. V was cut by 4 bases and J by 4 bases, with 18 bases left in between. The CDR3 is 16 amino acids. CDR3 nucleotides: TGCGCCAGCAGCCCGGCGACAGTTGGCGTCGGAAACACCATATATTTT. Residues: CASSPATVGVGNTIYF.

The V and J genes are TRBV6-1 and TRBJ1-2; the match to TRBD1 covers 7 bases. The J segment lost 4 bases and the V segment lost 6 bases, leaving 8 bases of the junction unmatched. Germline assignment: CDR1 MNHNS and CDR2 SASEGT. The CDR3 covers 14 residues. The CDR3 region has the DNA TGTGCCAGCAGAAGACAGGGCGACGTCTATGGCTACACCTTC. It yields the protein CASRRQGDVYGYTF.

This clone was counted once. This sequence joins TRBV6-4 and TRBJ2-3; 7 nucleotides match TRBD2. This CDR3 spans 19 amino acids. Looked up from germline, CDR1 is MRHNA and CDR2 is SNTAGT. V shed 6 bases and J 0 bases; nucleotides not matched to a gene: 18. Written as DNA, the CDR3 is TGTGCCAGCAGGAAAAGTTACAGGCCTAGCGGAACTAGCACAGATACGCAGTATTTT. This gives the protein CASRKSYRPSGTSTDTQYF.

The V gene is TRBV6-6, the J gene TRBJ1-2; 8 nucleotides line up with TRBD1. Germline V gives CDR1 MNHNY, CDR2 SVGAGI (reference sequence). This CDR3 is built from 12 residues. After removal of 5 bases from V and 8 bases from J, the junction contained 4 bases not matched to a gene. The CDR3 loop reads CASSNGQGGYTF. CDR3 nucleotides: TGTGCCAGCAGTAACGGACAGGGCGGCTACACCTTC.

Written as DNA, the CDR3 is TGTGCCAGCAGTCTTAGCGGGGGCCAATCAAGAAGCACAGATACGCAGTATTTT. It yields the protein CASSLSGGQSRSTDTQYF. The chain has TRBV7-6 and TRBJ2-3; 9 bases map to TRBD2. From germline, CDR1 is SGHVS and CDR2 FNYEAQ. After removal of 6 bases from V and 0 bases from J, the junction contained 13 bases not matched to a gene. The CDR3 sequence is 18 residues long.

J is TRBJ2-7 and V is TRBV19, with TRBD2 matching over 7 bases. CDR3 length equals 14 residues. Unmatched junction bases numbered 8, after V lost 7 bases and J lost 2 bases. Germline-derived CDR1 and CDR2 are LNHDA and SQIVND (reference sequence). The DNA of the CDR3 is TGTGCCAGTACAAAAGCGGGGATCGCCTACGAGCAGTACTTC. Its translation: CASTKAGIAYEQYF.

This chain connects TRBV7-3 to TRBJ2-5, with TRBD1 as a possible D gene (5 bases). The V gene lost 5 bases and the J gene lost 4 bases, with 14 bases spanning the gap. CDR1 is SGHTA and CDR2 is FQGTGA in the germline V gene. This CDR3 has 14 residues. The CDR3 protein is CASSPGSPGETQYF. The CDR3 DNA sequence: TGTGCCAGCAGCCCAGGGTCGCCGGGAGAGACCCAGTACTTC.

The rearrangement uses TRBV10-1 and TRBJ2-7; a possible D gene is TRBD2 (5 bases). V was shortened by 0 bases and J by 2 bases, with 8 bases between the two germline ends. CDR1 and CDR2 from the germline V gene are WNHNN and SYGVQD (reference sequence). The CDR3 contains 14 residues. The CDR3 sequence: CASSESQRAYEQYF. The CDR3 DNA reads TGCGCCAGCAGTGAGTCGCAGAGGGCCTACGAGCAGTACTTC.

This clone was found once. V and J are TRBV5-1 and TRBJ2-1; D perhaps matches TRBD2 (6 bases). The CDR3 is 13 amino acids. Germline CDR1 is SGHRS and CDR2 is YFSETQ. V lost 4 bases to trimming and J lost 7 bases, with 12 bases between them. The CDR3 loop is CASSTGLPNEQFF. The CDR3 DNA is TGCGCCAGCAGCACGGGACTTCCTAATGAGCAGTTCTTC.